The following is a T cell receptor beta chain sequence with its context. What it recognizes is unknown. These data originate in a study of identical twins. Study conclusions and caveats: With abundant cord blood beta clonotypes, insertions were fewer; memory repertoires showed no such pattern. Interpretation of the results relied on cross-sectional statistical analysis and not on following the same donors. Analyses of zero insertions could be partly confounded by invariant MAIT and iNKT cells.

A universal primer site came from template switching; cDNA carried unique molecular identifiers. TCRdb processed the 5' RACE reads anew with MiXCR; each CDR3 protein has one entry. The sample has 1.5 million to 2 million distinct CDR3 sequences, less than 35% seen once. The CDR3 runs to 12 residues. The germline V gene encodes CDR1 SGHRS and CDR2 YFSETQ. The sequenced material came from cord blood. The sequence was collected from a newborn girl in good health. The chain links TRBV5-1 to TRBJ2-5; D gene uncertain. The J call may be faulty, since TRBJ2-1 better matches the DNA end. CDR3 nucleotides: TGCGCCAGCAGTTCTTCACAAGAGACCCAGTTCTTC. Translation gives CASSSSQETQFF.